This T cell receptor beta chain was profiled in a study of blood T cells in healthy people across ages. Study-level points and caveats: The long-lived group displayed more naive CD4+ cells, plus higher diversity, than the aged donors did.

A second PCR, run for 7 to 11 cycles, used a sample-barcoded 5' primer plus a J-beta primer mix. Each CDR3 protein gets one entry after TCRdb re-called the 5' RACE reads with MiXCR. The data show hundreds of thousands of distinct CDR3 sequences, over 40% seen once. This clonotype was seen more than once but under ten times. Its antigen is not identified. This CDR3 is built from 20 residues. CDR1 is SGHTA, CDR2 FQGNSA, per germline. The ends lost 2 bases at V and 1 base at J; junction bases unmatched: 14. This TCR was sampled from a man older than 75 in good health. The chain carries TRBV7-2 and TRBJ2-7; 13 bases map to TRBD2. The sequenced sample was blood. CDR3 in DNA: TGTGCCAGCAGCTTATTGGGACTAGCGGGATACGCCCATGATTCCTACGAGCAGTACTTC. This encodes CASSLLGLAGYAHDSYEQYF.